The 2 T cell receptor beta chains below were found in one sample sequenced in a study of blood T cell repertoires in COVID-19. Assay: immunoSEQ multiplex PCR; the TCRdb copy retains only in-frame clones and omits some. The sample lists roughly 340,000 clones, over 80% occurring once. The specimen was peripheral blood. These receptors originate from a woman aged 45-65 years with COVID-19, enrolled during active disease.

The chain combines TRBV2 with TRBJ2-4, with TRBD1 matching over 8 bases. Germline V lookup: CDR1 SNHLY, CDR2 FYNNEI. This CDR3 contains 13 residues. The ends lost 3 bases at V and 6 bases at J; junction bases unmatched: 1. CDR3 loop: CASSDGQGNIQYF. CDR3 DNA: TGTGCCAGCAGTGATGGACAGGGAAACATTCAGTACTTC.

This clone was picked up one time. This chain links TRBV7-8 with TRBJ1-1, with TRBD1 matching 8 bases. The CDR3 runs to 16 residues. Germline V lookup: CDR1 SGHVS, CDR2 FQNEAQ. V lost 5 bases and J lost 4; bases outside the gene matches: 12. In nucleotides, the CDR3 is TGTGCCAGCAGCACCCGACAGGGGACCCGGGTCACTGAAGCTTTCTTT. As protein: CASSTRQGTRVTEAFF.